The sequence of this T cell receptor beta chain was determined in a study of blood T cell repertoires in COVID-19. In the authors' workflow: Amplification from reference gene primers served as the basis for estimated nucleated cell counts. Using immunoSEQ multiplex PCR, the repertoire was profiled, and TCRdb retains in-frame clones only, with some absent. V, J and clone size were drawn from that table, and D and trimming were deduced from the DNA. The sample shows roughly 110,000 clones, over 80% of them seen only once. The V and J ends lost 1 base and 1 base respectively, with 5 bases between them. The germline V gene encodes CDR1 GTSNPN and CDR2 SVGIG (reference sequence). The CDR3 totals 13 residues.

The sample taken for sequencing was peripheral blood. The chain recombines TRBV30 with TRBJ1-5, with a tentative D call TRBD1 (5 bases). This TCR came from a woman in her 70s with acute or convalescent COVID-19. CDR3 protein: CAWSEGSNQPQHF. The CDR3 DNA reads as TGTGCCTGGAGTGAGGGGAGCAATCAGCCCCAGCATTTT.